The 18 T cell receptor beta chains given below trace back to one sample, sequenced in a study of blood T cells in healthy people across ages. With a J-beta primer mix and a sample-barcoded 5' primer, a second PCR ran about 7 to 12 cycles. TCRdb processed the 5' RACE reads anew with MiXCR; each CDR3 protein has one entry. The sample records about 970,000 distinct CDR3 sequences, 45% to 60% being singletons. Input material: blood. All receptors come from an older woman in good health.

The CDR3 nucleotides are TGTGCCAGCAGCCTCCGGGTTCTAGGAAGAGACAATGAGCAGTTCTTC. This gives the protein CASSLRVLGRDNEQFF. This chain connects TRBV7-2 to TRBJ2-1; D is ambiguous. V shed 5 bases and J shed 5 bases, with 19 bases lying between them. Germline CDR1 is SGHTA and CDR2 is FQGNSA. The CDR3 is made up of 16 amino acids.

The rearrangement links TRBV18 to TRBJ1-4, with D maybe TRBD1 (5 bases). The CDR3 loop spans 15 amino acids. The germline CDR1 and CDR2 sequences are KGHSH and LQKENI. Trimming cost V 3 bases and J 4 bases, with 12 bases left between them. The CDR3 DNA reads as TGTGCCAGCTCACCCGCAGGGTCAGTTAATGAAAAACTGTTTTTT. Translating gives CASSPAGSVNEKLFF.

For this clonotype: One base away lies a much larger clone, so this may be a sequencing read error. The V and J genes are TRBV10-3 and TRBJ2-7; D possibly corresponds to TRBD1 (5 bases). The CDR3 runs to 17 residues. Per germline, CDR1 ENHRY and CDR2 SYGVKD. The germline V and J ends were trimmed by 3 bases and 2 bases, with 20 bases remaining between them. Written as DNA, the CDR3 is TGTGCCATCAGTGATCGCCCCGCGCCTCAGGGAACCTACGAGCAGTACTTC. This gives the protein CAISDRPAPQGTYEQYF.

The chain combines TRBV12-3 or TRBV12-4 with TRBJ2-1; D is undetermined. Trimming removed 6 bases from V and 15 bases from J, with 21 bases in between. CDR3 size: 13 residues. In nucleotides, the CDR3 is TGTGCCAGCAGCAGCTCGAGCTCGCATTGGCCGTTCTTC. As protein: CASSSSSSHWPFF.

V gene TRBV20-1 combines with J gene TRBJ2-1; 7 bases align to TRBD2. Germline V gene sequence: CDR1 DFQATT, CDR2 SNEGSKA (reference sequence). The CDR3 is made up of 16 amino acids. V shed 1 base and J 6 bases; nucleotides not matched to a gene: 12. CDR3 bases: TGCAGTGCTAGAGCGCTTCGGGGGGTGATCTGCAATGAGCAGTTCTTC. The encoded protein is CSARALRGVICNEQFF.

This sequence joins TRBV5-5 and TRBJ1-1; D is undetermined. This CDR3 has 16 amino acids. The germline V gene encodes CDR1 SGHKS and CDR2 YYEKEE (reference sequence). Trimming pared 2 bases from V and 0 bases from J, leaving 14 bases between. Here the CDR3 DNA reads TGTGCCAGCAGCTTCGGAGGTGGACTTATGAACACTGAAGCTTTCTTT. Translating gives CASSFGGGLMNTEAFF.

The V gene is TRBV7-7, the J gene TRBJ2-1; 7 bases line up with TRBD2. V shed 2 bases, J shed 5 bases, and the junction held 6 bases outside the gene matches. Germline CDR1 and CDR2: SSHAT and FNYEAQ (reference sequence). The CDR3 has 15 amino acids. Written as DNA, the CDR3 is TGTGCCAGCAGCTTATCGAGCGGGAAACACAATGAGCAGTTCTTC. Translated: CASSLSSGKHNEQFF.

The rearrangement links TRBV5-1 to TRBJ1-4, with 7 bases matching TRBD1. This CDR3 is built from 17 residues. Germline V gene lookup returns CDR1 SGHRS and CDR2 YFSETQ. The junction had 6 bases not matched to a gene; V was cut back by 1 base and J by 0 bases. CDR3 protein: CASSLSGRGATNEKLFF. The CDR3 coding sequence is TGCGCCAGCAGCTTGTCCGGCAGGGGGGCAACTAATGAAAAACTGTTTTTT.

For the CDR3, the DNA is TGTGCCACCAGCGCCGGGACCGCTTCCACAGATACGCAGTATTTT. This gives the protein CATSAGTASTDTQYF. The rearrangement joins TRBV15 to TRBJ2-3; D is tentatively TRBD1 or TRBD2 (5 bases each). The CDR3 has 15 residues. V dropped 5 bases and J dropped 2 bases, with 14 bases sitting between them. Germline V gives CDR1 LNHNV, CDR2 YYDKDF (reference sequence).

This clonotype was observed a few times. The genes are TRBV20-1 and TRBJ2-3; D uncertain. Deletions cut 7 bases from V and 0 bases from J, with 11 bases between. The germline V gene encodes CDR1 DFQATT and CDR2 SNEGSKA (reference sequence). The CDR3 sequence is 13 residues long. Written as DNA, the CDR3 is TGCAGTGAATCGATCCCGAGCACAGATACGCAGTATTTT. It translates to CSESIPSTDTQYF.

The chain couples TRBV4-1 to TRBJ1-2; 8 nucleotides match TRBD1. The CDR3 is 17 amino acids. J gave up 11 bases and V 1 base, and 18 bases lay outside the gene matches. From germline, CDR1 is MGHRA and CDR2 YSYEKL. CDR3 DNA: TGCGCCAGCAGCCAAGCATACGCAGGGGGCGCGGTGTTAGGTTACACCTTC. It is translated as CASSQAYAGGAVLGYTF.

This clonotype appeared a few times. The chain uses TRBV25-1 and TRBJ2-7; weak D call: TRBD2 (6 bases). Germline V gene lookup returns CDR1 MGHDK and CDR2 SYGVNS. This CDR3 region has 15 residues. V was cut by 3 bases and J by 5 bases, with 17 bases left in between. The CDR3 nucleotides read TGTGCCAGCAGTGATAGTAGGGGAAGGAGGGACGAGCAGTACTTC. It is translated as CASSDSRGRRDEQYF.

The chain carries TRBV25-1 and TRBJ2-7; TRBD2 matches 7 bases. V shed 8 bases and J 7 bases; nucleotides not matched to a gene: 17. The germline gives CDR1 MGHDK, CDR2 SYGVNS. This CDR3 contains 15 residues. CDR3 nucleotides: TGTGCCAGCGGTCGGGGCGGGAGCCTCTACAATGAGCAGTACTTC. This codes for CASGRGGSLYNEQYF.

This chain connects TRBV2 to TRBJ2-5, with 10 bases aligning to TRBD2. The CDR3 spans 15 residues. Looked up from germline, CDR1 is SNHLY and CDR2 is FYNNEI. V lost 6 bases, J lost 11 bases, and 15 bases stayed unmatched. The chain's CDR3 is CASRKSSGSTVEQYF. Written as DNA, the CDR3 is TGTGCCAGCAGAAAGTCTAGCGGGAGTACCGTTGAGCAGTACTTC.

A word on this clonotype: It may be a read error: a sequence one base away is much more abundant. This chain joins TRBV29-1 and TRBJ2-7, with a tentative D call TRBD2 (6 bases). The CDR3 sequence is 15 residues long. Trimming stripped 6 bases from V and 7 bases from J, with 25 bases between. Germline CDR1 is SQVTM and CDR2 is ANQGSEA. CDR3 in DNA: TGCAGCGTGACCTCGCTAGCGAGCTCCTACAATGAGCAGTACTTC. It codes for CSVTSLASSYNEQYF.

In the case of this clonotype: Given a much more abundant clone one base away, this may be a read error. The CDR3, as DNA: TGTGCCAGCAAGACTAGCGGCTACGAGCAGTACTTC. It specifies CASKTSGYEQYF. The chain employs TRBV27 and TRBJ2-7, with TRBD2 matching over 9 bases. Germline assignment: CDR1 MNHEY and CDR2 SMNVEV (reference sequence). The CDR3 runs 12 residues. V was pared by 7 bases and J by 3 bases, with 1 base of the junction left unmatched.

This chain connects TRBV28 to TRBJ1-2, with TRBD1 as a possible D gene (5 bases). V lost 7 bases and J 3 bases, leaving 21 bases between the germline ends. Germline assignment: CDR1 MDHEN and CDR2 SYDVKM. The CDR3 totals 16 residues. This CDR3 is CASKGPGSIRDYGYTF. The CDR3 nucleotides are TGTGCCAGCAAGGGACCGGGATCGATTCGGGACTATGGCTACACCTTC.

The table lists this clonotype with a few counts. The chain recombines TRBV3-1 with TRBJ2-7; 9 nucleotides agree with TRBD1. The CDR3 has 14 residues. Germline V gene data show CDR1 as LGHDT and CDR2 as YNNKEL (reference sequence). Germline trimming cut 3 bases from V and 4 bases from J; bases unmatched to any gene: 4. DNA for the CDR3: TGTGCCAGCAGCCAGGCCGGGACAGGGTACGAGCAGTACTTC. Encoded protein: CASSQAGTGYEQYF.